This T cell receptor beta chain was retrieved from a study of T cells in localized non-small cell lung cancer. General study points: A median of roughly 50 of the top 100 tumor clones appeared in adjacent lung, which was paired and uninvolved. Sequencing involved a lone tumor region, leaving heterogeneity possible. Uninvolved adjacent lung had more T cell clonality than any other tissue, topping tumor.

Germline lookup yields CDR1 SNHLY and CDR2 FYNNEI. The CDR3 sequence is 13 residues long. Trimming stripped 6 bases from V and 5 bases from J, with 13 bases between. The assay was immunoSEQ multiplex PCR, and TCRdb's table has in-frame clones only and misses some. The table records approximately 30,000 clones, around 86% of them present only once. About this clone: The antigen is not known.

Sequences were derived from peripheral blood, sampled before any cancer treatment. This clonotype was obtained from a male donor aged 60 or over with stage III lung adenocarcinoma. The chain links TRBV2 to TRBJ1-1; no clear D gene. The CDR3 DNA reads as TGTGCCAGCAGGCGACGGGAGGTGACTGAAGCTTTCTTT. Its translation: CASRRREVTEAFF.